The next 22 T cell receptor beta chains were all read from a single sample in a study of T cells in Graves' hyperthyroidism and ophthalmopathy (dated by TCRdb to the late 2010s). Libraries were constructed by multiplex PCR. The sequencer listed for this sample is Illumina HiSeq 2000. The TCR beta CDR3 regions were amplified from RNA transcripts. The first round of RT-PCR for the TCR CDR3 was performed with the HTBI primer set and the Qiagen OneStep RT-PCR kit. TCRdb trimmed public reads at Q25 via fastp, called clones via MiXCR and kept in-frame beta chains. Each CDR3 protein gets just one entry, which takes the most common genes and DNA from the rows behind it. This sample is represented by around 580,000 distinct CDR3 sequences; around 42% of them were singletons. Clones ranked in the top ten supply approximately 8.4% of the sample. Sequencing was carried out using peripheral blood or thyroid tissue (not recorded which). These receptors came from a woman under 30 with Graves' hyperthyroidism.

This chain links TRBV12-5 with TRBJ2-5; 9 nucleotides align to TRBD2. The CDR3 runs to 12 residues. J was trimmed by 7 bases and V by 5 bases; bases with no gene match: 2. CDR1 LGHNT and CDR2 FRNRAP come from the germline V gene. The CDR3 coding sequence is TGTGCTAGTGGTCCGACTAGCGGGACCCAGTACTTC. This codes for CASGPTSGTQYF.

This chain uses TRBV29-1 with TRBJ2-5; the match to TRBD2 covers 9 bases. The CDR3 has 12 residues. In germline, CDR1 is SQVTM, CDR2 ANQGSEA. CDR3 sequence reads: CRPGLAQETQYF. CDR3 bases: TGCAGACCGGGACTAGCACAAGAGACCCAGTACTTC.

This chain links TRBV9 with TRBJ2-2, with 8 bases fitting TRBD1. The V gene's germline CDR1 is SGDLS and CDR2 YYNGEE. J lost 6 bases, V lost 0 bases, and 7 bases had no gene match. CDR3 length: 16 amino acids. The chain's CDR3 is CASSVGETGVPGELFF. DNA of the CDR3: TGTGCCAGCAGCGTAGGGGAGACAGGGGTCCCCGGGGAGCTGTTTTTT.

This clonotype was seen repeatedly, ten times or more. The rearrangement links TRBV5-1 to TRBJ1-1; 7 bases map to TRBD1. After removal of 5 bases from V and 1 base from J, the junction contained 2 bases not matched to a gene. Per the germline V gene, CDR1 is SGHRS and CDR2 is YFSETQ. The CDR3 is made up of 13 amino acids. CDR3 sequence: CASSYRGNTEAFF. CDR3 sequence (DNA): TGCGCCAGCAGTTACAGGGGGAACACTGAAGCTTTCTTT.

Comments on this clonotype: This sequence may be a read error, since a much larger clone differs from it by one base. The J gene is TRBJ1-2, the V gene TRBV7-3; D is undetermined. The length of the CDR3 is 15 residues. CDR1 and CDR2 (germline): SGHTA, FQGTGA. V was trimmed by 5 bases and J by 1 base, leaving 14 bases between them. The CDR3 sequence is CASSQGWGVNYGYTF. CDR3 sequence (DNA): TGTGCCAGCAGCCAAGGTTGGGGAGTTAACTATGGCTACACCTTC.

Worth noting for this clonotype: This clone may be a read error of a much larger clone one base away. V usage is TRBV7-9 and J usage is TRBJ1-1, with 7 nucleotides matching TRBD1. The CDR3 loop spans 15 amino acids. The ends lost 7 bases at V and 3 bases at J; junction bases unmatched: 11. The germline V gene has CDR1 SEHNR and CDR2 FQNEAQ (reference sequence). The CDR3 loop reads CASNRGLQVDTEAFF. The CDR3 DNA follows: TGTGCCAGCAACAGGGGTCTGCAAGTTGACACTGAAGCTTTCTTT.

The sample holds many counts of this clonotype. The rearrangement links TRBV7-9 to TRBJ2-2; D might be TRBD1 (6 bases). Germline V CDR1 and CDR2: SEHNR, FQNEAQ (reference sequence). V lost 4 bases and J 5 bases, leaving 14 bases between the germline ends. This CDR3 comprises 15 residues. This chain's CDR3 is CASSSRDTLTGELFF. As DNA, the CDR3 is TGTGCCAGCAGCTCCCGGGACACCTTAACCGGGGAGCTGTTTTTT.

At least ten counts were recorded for this clonotype. The rearrangement joins TRBV11-2 to TRBJ2-7; 8 bases match TRBD2. Per the germline V gene, CDR1 is SGHAT and CDR2 is FQNNGV. The CDR3 extends over 15 amino acids. J lost 7 bases, V lost 7 bases, and 15 bases had no gene match. CDR3 region: CASTLLSGSLGEQYF. The CDR3 nucleotides are TGTGCCAGCACCCTCCTGAGCGGGAGCTTGGGGGAGCAGTACTTC.

The table lists this clonotype with many counts. J is TRBJ2-7 and V is TRBV10-3; possibly TRBD1 for D (6 bases). Germline V gene data show CDR1 as ENHRY and CDR2 as SYGVKD. The CDR3 contains 14 residues. V lost 3 bases and J lost 7, with 16 bases in between. For the CDR3, the DNA is TGTGCCATCAGTGACCAACAGGGAAGGGGGGAGCAGTACTTC. Amino acids: CAISDQQGRGEQYF.

The V gene is TRBV7-2, the J gene TRBJ2-1; 11 positions match TRBD2. The CDR3 totals 14 residues. Germline V lookup: CDR1 SGHTA, CDR2 FQGNSA. Germline trimming cut 6 bases from V and 6 bases from J; bases unmatched to any gene: 4. In nucleotides, the CDR3 is TGTGCCAGCAGGGGACTAGCGGCAATCAATGAGCAGTTCTTC. Its protein is CASRGLAAINEQFF. The full variable domain, in which reference TRBV7-2 and TRBJ2-1 provide the parts outside the CDR3, is GAGVSQSPSNKVTEKGKDVELRCDPISGHTALYWYRQSLGQGLEFLIYFQGNSAPDKSGLPSDRFSAERTGGSVSTLTIQRTQQEDSAVYLCASRGLAAINEQFFGPGTRLTVL.

This clonotype was observed a few times. The CDR3 is CASAKGTGGLEQYF. The CDR3 region has the DNA TGTGCCAGCGCCAAAGGGACAGGGGGGCTCGAGCAGTACTTC. The rearrangement links TRBV27 to TRBJ2-7; 11 bases are shared with TRBD1. This CDR3 has 14 amino acids. CDR1 is MNHEY and CDR2 is SMNVEV in the germline V gene (reference sequence). Losses at the gene ends were 8 bases for V and 6 bases for J; bases not matched to a gene: 9.

CDR3: CASRRGAGIGYNEQFF. As DNA, the CDR3 is TGTGCCAGCAGGAGGGGAGCGGGAATCGGCTACAATGAGCAGTTCTTC. The gene calls are TRBV7-8 and TRBJ2-1; 7 bases fit TRBD2. V shed 6 bases, J shed 3 bases, and the junction held 11 bases outside the gene matches. Germline V gives CDR1 SGHVS, CDR2 FQNEAQ. The CDR3 totals 16 residues.

This clonotype was seen repeatedly, ten times or more. The chain recombines TRBV11-2 with TRBJ2-7; a possible D gene is TRBD1 (6 bases). Trimming cost V 5 bases and J 12 bases, with 14 bases left between them. The CDR3 sequence is 11 residues long. CDR1 and CDR2 from the germline V gene are SGHAT and FQNNGV. Written as DNA, the CDR3 is TGTGCCAGCAGCCGGGACATCGTTGTGTACTTC. Translated, it gives CASSRDIVVYF.

This clonotype has at least ten counts. This chain connects TRBV19 to TRBJ2-7, with 12 positions matching TRBD2. Trimming took 7 bases from V and 3 from J; bases not matched to a gene: 7. Germline V gene lookup returns CDR1 LNHDA and CDR2 SQIVND (reference sequence). This CDR3 is built from 15 residues. The DNA for the CDR3 is TGTGCCAGTACCCCGACTAGCGGGGGCATCTACGAGCAGTACTTC. Translation gives CASTPTSGGIYEQYF.

This clonotype was picked up a small number of times. CDR3 sequence: CSARVTSTNTEAFF. Written as DNA, the CDR3 is TGCAGTGCTAGAGTAACCAGTACCAACACTGAAGCTTTCTTT. The gene calls are TRBV20-1 and TRBJ1-1; D unresolved. V was cut by 1 base and J by 2 bases, with 11 bases left in between. The CDR3 has 14 residues. Looked up from germline, CDR1 is DFQATT and CDR2 is SNEGSKA (reference sequence).

This clonotype has at least ten counts. The J gene is TRBJ1-2, the V gene TRBV14; 9 nucleotides line up with TRBD1. The CDR3 length is 14 residues. Germline CDR1 is SGHDN and CDR2 is FVKESK. J lost 4 bases, V lost 5 bases, and 5 bases had no gene match. CDR3 nucleotide sequence: TGTGCCAGCAGCAGTCGACAGGGGGTCTATGGCTACACCTTC. This gives the protein CASSSRQGVYGYTF.

V and J are TRBV4-2 and TRBJ2-5; 14 nucleotides align to TRBD2. This CDR3 spans 16 amino acids. Germline V gene lookup returns CDR1 LGHNA and CDR2 YNFKEQ. With 5 bases clipped from V and 4 bases from J, the junction kept 6 bases outside the gene matches. The CDR3: CASSLHGTSGRETQYF. The DNA of the CDR3 is TGTGCCAGCAGCTTACACGGGACTAGCGGGAGAGAGACCCAGTACTTC.

This clonotype was counted at least ten times. In nucleotides, the CDR3 is TGCGCCAGCAGCCAAGATAGCACGAACTACGAGCAGTACTTC. As protein: CASSQDSTNYEQYF. This chain joins TRBV4-1 and TRBJ2-7, with D hard to call. The V end lost 0 bases, the J end lost 3 bases, and 9 bases lay between the germline ends. The CDR3 length is 14 residues. Germline V gene sequence: CDR1 MGHRA, CDR2 YSYEKL.

This clonotype was found many times. The V call is TRBV7-6, the J call TRBJ2-7; TRBD1 is a possible D gene (5 bases). The CDR3 is 14 residues long. Germline lookup yields CDR1 SGHVS and CDR2 FNYEAQ. V lost 1 base to trimming and J lost 4 bases, with 11 bases between them. The chain's CDR3 is CASSLEGARYEQYF. For the CDR3, the DNA is TGTGCCAGCAGCTTAGAAGGGGCGCGATACGAGCAGTACTTC. The whole variable domain, remainder taken from reference TRBV7-6 and TRBJ2-7, is GAGVSQSPRYKVTKRGQDVALRCDPISGHVSLYWYRQALGQGPEFLTYFNYEAQQDKSGLPNDRFSAERPEGSISTLTIQRTEQRDSAMYRCASSLEGARYEQYFGPGTRLTVT.

As concerns this clonotype: A much larger clone lies one base from this, so it may be a read error. The genes are TRBV9 and TRBJ2-2, with D hard to call. Germline lookup yields CDR1 SGDLS and CDR2 YYNGEE. Trimming shortened V by 4 bases and J by 7 bases, and 11 bases separated the two germline ends. The CDR3 runs 13 residues. The CDR3 loop is CASSHLPDGELFF. In nucleotides, the CDR3 is TGTGCCAGCAGCCACCTACCGGACGGGGAGCTGTTTTTT.

About this clonotype: A much more abundant neighbour one base away suggests this may be a read error. This chain uses TRBV6-5 with TRBJ2-7; perhaps TRBD1 as D (6 bases). This CDR3 contains 14 residues. Germline CDR1 and CDR2: MNHEY and SVGAGI. The CDR3 region is CANSTGTPTYEQYF. For the CDR3, the DNA is TGTGCCAACAGTACCGGGACACCTACCTACGAGCAGTACTTC.

The chain carries TRBV7-9 and TRBJ1-3, with D possibly matching TRBD1 (6 bases). This CDR3 contains 13 residues. V was shortened by 1 base and J by 8 bases, with 9 bases between the two germline ends. The V gene's germline CDR1 is SEHNR and CDR2 FQNEAQ (reference sequence). CDR3 sequence reads: CASSLGTDDTIYF. The CDR3 coding sequence is TGTGCCAGCAGCTTAGGGACAGACGACACCATATATTTT.